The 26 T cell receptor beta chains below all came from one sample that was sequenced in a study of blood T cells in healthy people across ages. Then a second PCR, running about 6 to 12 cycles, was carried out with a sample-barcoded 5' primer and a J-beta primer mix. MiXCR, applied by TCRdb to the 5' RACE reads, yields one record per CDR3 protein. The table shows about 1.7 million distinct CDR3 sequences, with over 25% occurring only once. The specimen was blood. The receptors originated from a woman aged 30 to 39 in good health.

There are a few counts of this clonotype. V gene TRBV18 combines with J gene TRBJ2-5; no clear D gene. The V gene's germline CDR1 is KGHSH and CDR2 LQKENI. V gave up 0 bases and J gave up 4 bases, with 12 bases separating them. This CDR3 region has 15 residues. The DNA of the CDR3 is TGTGCCAGCTCACCACCGTTTCCACTGAGAGAGACCCAGTACTTC. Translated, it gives CASSPPFPLRETQYF.

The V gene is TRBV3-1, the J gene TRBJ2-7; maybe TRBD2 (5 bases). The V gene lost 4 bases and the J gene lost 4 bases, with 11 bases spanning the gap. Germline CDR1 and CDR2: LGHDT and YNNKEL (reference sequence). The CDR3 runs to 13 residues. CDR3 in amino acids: CASSLPGCYEQYF. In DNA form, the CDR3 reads TGTGCCAGCAGCCTCCCGGGGTGTTACGAGCAGTACTTC.

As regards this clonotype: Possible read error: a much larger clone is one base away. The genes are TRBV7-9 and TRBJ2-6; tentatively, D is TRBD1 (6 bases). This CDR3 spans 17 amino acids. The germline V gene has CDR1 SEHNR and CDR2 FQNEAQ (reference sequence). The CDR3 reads CVSSRPYRVSGANVLTF. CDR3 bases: TGTGTCAGCAGCAGGCCTTACAGGGTTTCGGGGGCCAACGTCCTGACTTTC.

The CDR3 protein is CASSGGAGYEQYF. The CDR3 DNA follows: TGTGCCAGCAGTGGGGGAGCCGGCTACGAGCAGTACTTC. This chain connects TRBV25-1 to TRBJ2-7; possibly TRBD2 for D (5 bases). Trimming removed 4 bases at V and 3 bases at J, with 10 bases between. Germline values: CDR1 MGHDK, CDR2 SYGVNS. The CDR3 length is 13 residues.

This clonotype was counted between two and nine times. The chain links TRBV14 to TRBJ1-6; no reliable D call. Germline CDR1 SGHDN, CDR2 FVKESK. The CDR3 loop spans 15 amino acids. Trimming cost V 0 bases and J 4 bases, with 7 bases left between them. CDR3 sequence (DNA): TGTGCCAGCAGCCAAGATATAGTTTATAATTCACCCCTCCACTTT. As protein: CASSQDIVYNSPLHF.

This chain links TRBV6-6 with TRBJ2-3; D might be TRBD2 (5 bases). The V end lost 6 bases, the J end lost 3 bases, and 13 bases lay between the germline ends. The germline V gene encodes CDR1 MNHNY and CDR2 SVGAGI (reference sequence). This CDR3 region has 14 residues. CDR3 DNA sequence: TGTGCCAGCAGCTGGTCGGGGTGGACAGATACGCAGTATTTT. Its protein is CASSWSGWTDTQYF.

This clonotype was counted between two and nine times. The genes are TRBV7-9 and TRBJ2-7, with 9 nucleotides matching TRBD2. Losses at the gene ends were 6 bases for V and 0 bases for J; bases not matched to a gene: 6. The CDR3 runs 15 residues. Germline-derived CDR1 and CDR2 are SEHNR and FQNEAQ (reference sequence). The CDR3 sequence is CASRAGGISSYEQYF. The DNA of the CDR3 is TGTGCCAGCAGAGCGGGGGGTATAAGCTCCTACGAGCAGTACTTC.

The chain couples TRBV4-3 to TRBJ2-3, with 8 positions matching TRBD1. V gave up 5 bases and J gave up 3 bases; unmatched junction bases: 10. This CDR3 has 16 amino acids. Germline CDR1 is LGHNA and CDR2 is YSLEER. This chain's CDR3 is CASSEQGAVLTDTQYF. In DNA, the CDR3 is TGCGCCAGCAGCGAGCAGGGGGCGGTATTGACAGATACGCAGTATTTT.

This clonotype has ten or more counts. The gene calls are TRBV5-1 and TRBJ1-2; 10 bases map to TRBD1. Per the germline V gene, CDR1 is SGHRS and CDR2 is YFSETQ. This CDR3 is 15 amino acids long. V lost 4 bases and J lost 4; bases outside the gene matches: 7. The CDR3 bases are TGCGCCAGCAGCCCCGGGGACAGGGGATCCTATGGCTACACCTTC. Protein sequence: CASSPGDRGSYGYTF.

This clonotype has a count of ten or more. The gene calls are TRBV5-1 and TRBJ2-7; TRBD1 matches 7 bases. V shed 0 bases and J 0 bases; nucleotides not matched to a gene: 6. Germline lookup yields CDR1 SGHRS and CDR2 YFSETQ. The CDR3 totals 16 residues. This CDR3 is CASSLAGTVSSYEQYF. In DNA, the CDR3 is TGCGCCAGCAGCTTGGCTGGGACAGTAAGCTCCTACGAGCAGTACTTC.

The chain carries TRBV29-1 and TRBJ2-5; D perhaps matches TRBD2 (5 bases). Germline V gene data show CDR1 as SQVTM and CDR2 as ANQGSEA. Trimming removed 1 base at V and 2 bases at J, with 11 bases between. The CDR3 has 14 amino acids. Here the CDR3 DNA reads TGCAGCGTTGAAGGTTTCGGGGTTCAAGAGACCCAGTACTTC. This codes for CSVEGFGVQETQYF.

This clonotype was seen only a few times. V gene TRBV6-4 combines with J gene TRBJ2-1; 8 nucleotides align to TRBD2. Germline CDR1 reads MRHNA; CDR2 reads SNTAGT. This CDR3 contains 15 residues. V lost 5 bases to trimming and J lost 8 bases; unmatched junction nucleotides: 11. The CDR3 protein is CASSPSGGPGYEQFF. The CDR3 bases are TGTGCCAGCAGTCCAAGCGGGGGCCCAGGCTATGAGCAGTTCTTC.

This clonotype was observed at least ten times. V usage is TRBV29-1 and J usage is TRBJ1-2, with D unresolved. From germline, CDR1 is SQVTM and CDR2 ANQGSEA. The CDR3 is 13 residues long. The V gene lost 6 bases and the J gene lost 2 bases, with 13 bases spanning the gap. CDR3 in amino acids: CSVITETNYGYTF. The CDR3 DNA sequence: TGCAGCGTCATTACAGAAACCAACTATGGCTACACCTTC. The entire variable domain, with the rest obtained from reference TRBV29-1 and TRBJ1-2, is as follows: SAVISQKPSRDICQRGTSLTIQCQVDSQVTMMFWYRQQPGQSLTLIATANQGSEATYESGFVIDKFPISRPNLTFSTLTVSNMSPEDSSIYLCSVITETNYGYTFGSGTRLTVV.

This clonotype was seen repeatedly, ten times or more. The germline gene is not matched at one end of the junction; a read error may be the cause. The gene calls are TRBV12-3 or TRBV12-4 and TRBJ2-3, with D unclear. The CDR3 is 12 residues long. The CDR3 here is CASSLGTDAQYF. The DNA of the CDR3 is TGTGCCAGCAGTTTGGGCACAGATGCGCAGTATTTT.

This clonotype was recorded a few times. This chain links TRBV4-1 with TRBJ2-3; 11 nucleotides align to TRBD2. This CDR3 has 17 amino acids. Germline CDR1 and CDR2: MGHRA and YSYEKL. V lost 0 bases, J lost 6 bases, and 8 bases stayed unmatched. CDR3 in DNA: TGCGCCAGCAGCCAAGATCACTCTAGCGGGGGGATGGATACGCAGTATTTT. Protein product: CASSQDHSSGGMDTQYF.

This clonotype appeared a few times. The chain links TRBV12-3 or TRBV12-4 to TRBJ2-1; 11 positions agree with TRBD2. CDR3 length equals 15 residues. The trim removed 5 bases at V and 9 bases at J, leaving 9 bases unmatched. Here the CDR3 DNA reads TGTGCCAGCAGTACTACTAGCGGGAGTAGGAGTGAGCAGTTCTTC. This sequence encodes CASSTTSGSRSEQFF.

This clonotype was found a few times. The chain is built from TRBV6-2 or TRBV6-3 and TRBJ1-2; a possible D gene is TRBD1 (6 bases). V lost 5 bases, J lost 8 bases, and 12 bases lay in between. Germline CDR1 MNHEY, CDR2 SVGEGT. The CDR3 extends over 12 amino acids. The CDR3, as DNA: TGTGCCAGCAGTCCAGGGGCAAAGGGCTACACCTTC. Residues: CASSPGAKGYTF.

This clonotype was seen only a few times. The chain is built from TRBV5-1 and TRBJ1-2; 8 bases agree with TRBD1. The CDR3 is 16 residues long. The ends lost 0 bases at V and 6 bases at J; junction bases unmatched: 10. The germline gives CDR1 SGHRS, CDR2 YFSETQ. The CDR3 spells CASSLAGGQAGDGYTF. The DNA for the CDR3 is TGCGCCAGCAGCTTGGCCGGGGGACAGGCCGGCGATGGCTACACCTTC.

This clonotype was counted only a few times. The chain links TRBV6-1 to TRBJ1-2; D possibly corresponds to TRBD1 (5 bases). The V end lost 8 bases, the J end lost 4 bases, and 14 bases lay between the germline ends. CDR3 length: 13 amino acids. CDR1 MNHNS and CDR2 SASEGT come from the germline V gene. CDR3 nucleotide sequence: TGTGCCAGCGGGGCGGCGGGGGGCTATGGCTACACCTTC. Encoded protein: CASGAAGGYGYTF.

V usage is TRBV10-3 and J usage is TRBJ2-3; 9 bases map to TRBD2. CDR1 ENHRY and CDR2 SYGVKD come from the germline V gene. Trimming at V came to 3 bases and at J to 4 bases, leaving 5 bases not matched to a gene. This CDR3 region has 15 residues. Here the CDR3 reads CAISEAGLAADTQYF. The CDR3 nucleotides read TGTGCCATCAGTGAAGCGGGACTAGCTGCAGATACGCAGTATTTT.

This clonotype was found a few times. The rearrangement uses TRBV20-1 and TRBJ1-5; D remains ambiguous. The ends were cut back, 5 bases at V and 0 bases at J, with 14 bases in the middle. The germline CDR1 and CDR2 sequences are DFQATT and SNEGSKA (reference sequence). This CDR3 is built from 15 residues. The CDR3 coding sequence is TGCAGTGCTCGGTGGACTGATTATAGCAATCAGCCCCAGCATTTT. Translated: CSARWTDYSNQPQHF.

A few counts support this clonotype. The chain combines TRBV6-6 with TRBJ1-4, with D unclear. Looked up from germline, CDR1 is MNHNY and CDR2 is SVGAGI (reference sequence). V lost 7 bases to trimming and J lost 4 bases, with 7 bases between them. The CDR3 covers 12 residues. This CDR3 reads CASTANNEKLFF. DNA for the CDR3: TGTGCCAGCACCGCGAATAATGAAAAACTGTTTTTT.

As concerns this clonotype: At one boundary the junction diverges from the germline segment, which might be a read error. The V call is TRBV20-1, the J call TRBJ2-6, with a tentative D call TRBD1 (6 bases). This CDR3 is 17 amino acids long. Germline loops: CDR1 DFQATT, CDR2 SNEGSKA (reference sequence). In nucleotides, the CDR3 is TGCAGTGGTAGACCCTCAGGGGCCGATAGAGGGGCCAACGTCCTGACTTTC. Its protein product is CSGRPSGADRGANVLTF.

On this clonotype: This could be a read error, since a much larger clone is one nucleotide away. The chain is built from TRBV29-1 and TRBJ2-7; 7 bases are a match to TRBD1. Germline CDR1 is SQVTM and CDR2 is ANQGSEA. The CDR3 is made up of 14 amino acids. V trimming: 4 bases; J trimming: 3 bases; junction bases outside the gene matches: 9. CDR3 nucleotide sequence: TGCAGCGTTGGGACTCAGGGGACAGACTACGAGCAGTACTTC. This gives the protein CSVGTQGTDYEQYF.

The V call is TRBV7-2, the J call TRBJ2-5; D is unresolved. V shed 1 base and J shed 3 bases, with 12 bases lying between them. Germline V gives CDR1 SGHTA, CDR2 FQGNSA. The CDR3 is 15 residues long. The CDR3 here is CASSLGLWGKETQYF. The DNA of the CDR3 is TGTGCCAGCAGCTTAGGTCTCTGGGGTAAAGAGACCCAGTACTTC. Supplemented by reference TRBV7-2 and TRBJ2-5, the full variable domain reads GAGVSQSPSNKVTEKGKDVELRCDPISGHTALYWYRQSLGQGLEFLIYFQGNSAPDKSGLPSDRFSAERTGGSVSTLTIQRTQQEDSAVYLCASSLGLWGKETQYFGPGTRLLVL.

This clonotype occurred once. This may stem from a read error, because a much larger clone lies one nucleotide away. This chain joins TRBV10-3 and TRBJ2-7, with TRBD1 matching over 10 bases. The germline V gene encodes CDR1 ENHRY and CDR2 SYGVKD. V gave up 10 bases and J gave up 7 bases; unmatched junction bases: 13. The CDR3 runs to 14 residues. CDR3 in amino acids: CATQGGTGDNEQYF. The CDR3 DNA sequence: TGTGCCACCCAGGGGGGGACAGGGGACAATGAGCAGTACTTC.